This TCR beta chain derives from a study of cytomegalovirus exposure and HLA in healthy donors. Overall study: The approximately 130 validation repertoires were reported in a later analysis to have been generated on the same platform as the approximately 700 first-cohort repertoires.

Some clones are missing from TCRdb's copy, which holds only in-frame ones; the method was immunoSEQ multiplex PCR. The table records 250,000 to 400,000 clones, 88% of them present only once. Study-wide results and caveats: Investigators reported approximately 150 TCR beta chains as tied to cytomegalovirus. Reported results showed that the classifier diagnosed cytomegalovirus status with high specificity and sensitivity.

CDR3 length: 14 residues. Germline lookup yields CDR1 SEHNR and CDR2 FQNEAQ (reference sequence). The V and J ends lost 5 bases and 3 bases, in that order; junction bases with no gene match: 6. As regards this clone: Its antigen is unidentified.

The chain joins TRBV7-9 to TRBJ2-7; 8 nucleotides align to TRBD1. Sequenced material: PBMCs. The receptor was isolated from a young man in good health and CMV-seronegative. Here the CDR3 reads CASSLGQGLYEQYF. CDR3 nucleotide sequence: TGTGCCAGCAGCCTCGGACAGGGTCTCTACGAGCAGTACTTC.